Following are 4 T cell receptor beta chains from one sample sequenced in a study of Tregs in tolerant kidney transplant recipients. Sequencing was performed with immunoSEQ multiplex PCR; in TCRdb, only in-frame clones are kept and a portion is missing. The data contain 50,000 to 80,000 clones, nearly 98% of them singletons. The material sequenced was Tregs from blood, taken before the transplant. Every receptor here comes from a human donor who received a combined kidney and bone marrow transplant.

The chain joins TRBV4-1 to TRBJ2-7, with D possibly matching TRBD2 (5 bases). CDR3 length: 15 amino acids. The V and J ends lost 0 bases and 4 bases respectively, with 13 bases between them. CDR1 is MGHRA and CDR2 is YSYEKL in the germline V gene. CDR3: CASSQDWTHPYEQYF. The CDR3 nucleotides are TGCGCCAGCAGCCAAGATTGGACTCACCCTTACGAGCAGTACTTC.

This clone has just one count. V and J are TRBV4-3 and TRBJ2-7, with D possibly being TRBD2 (5 bases). With 0 bases removed from V and 4 bases from J, the gap between germline ends came to 19 bases. Germline lookup yields CDR1 LGHNA and CDR2 YSLEER. The CDR3 spans 17 residues. CDR3 coding DNA: TGCGCCAGCAGCCAAGACTTCCGGGCCCCCCGGGGATACGAGCAGTACTTC. Its protein product is CASSQDFRAPRGYEQYF.

The V gene is TRBV2, the J gene TRBJ1-2; D is possibly TRBD1 (6 bases). The CDR3 is made up of 12 amino acids. Germline CDR1 SNHLY, CDR2 FYNNEI. Trimming removed 6 bases from V and 7 bases from J, with 12 bases in between. The CDR3 DNA follows: TGTGCCAGCAGCCAGGGGAAGGGTGGCTACACCTTC. Its translation: CASSQGKGGYTF.

The genes are TRBV15 and TRBJ1-2, with D possibly being TRBD1 (6 bases). Germline values: CDR1 LNHNV, CDR2 YYDKDF (reference sequence). Trimming stripped 1 base from V and 7 bases from J, with 13 bases between. There are 14 residues in the CDR3. For the CDR3, the DNA is TGTGCCACCAGCAGAGTTAGGGGCAGGGGTGGCTACACCTTC. It codes for CATSRVRGRGGYTF. The whole variable domain, remainder taken from reference TRBV15 and TRBJ1-2, is DAMVIQNPRYQVTQFGKPVTLSCSQTLNHNVMYWYQQKSSQAPKLLFHYYDKDFNNEADTPDNFQSRRPNTSFCFLDIRSPGLGDTAMYLCATSRVRGRGGYTFGSGTRLTVV.